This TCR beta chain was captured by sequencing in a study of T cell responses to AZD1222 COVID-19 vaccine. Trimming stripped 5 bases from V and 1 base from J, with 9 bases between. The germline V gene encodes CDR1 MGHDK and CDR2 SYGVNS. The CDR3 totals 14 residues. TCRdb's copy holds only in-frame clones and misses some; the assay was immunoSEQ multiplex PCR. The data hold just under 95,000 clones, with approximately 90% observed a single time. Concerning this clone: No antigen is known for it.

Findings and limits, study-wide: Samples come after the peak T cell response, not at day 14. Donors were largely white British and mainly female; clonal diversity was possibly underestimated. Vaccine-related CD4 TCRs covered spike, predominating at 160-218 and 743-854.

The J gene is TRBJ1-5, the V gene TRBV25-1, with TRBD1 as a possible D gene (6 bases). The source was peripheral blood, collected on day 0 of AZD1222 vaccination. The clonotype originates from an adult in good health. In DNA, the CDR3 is TGTGCCAGCAGTCGCCAGGGGAGCAATCAGCCCCAGCATTTT. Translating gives CASSRQGSNQPQHF.